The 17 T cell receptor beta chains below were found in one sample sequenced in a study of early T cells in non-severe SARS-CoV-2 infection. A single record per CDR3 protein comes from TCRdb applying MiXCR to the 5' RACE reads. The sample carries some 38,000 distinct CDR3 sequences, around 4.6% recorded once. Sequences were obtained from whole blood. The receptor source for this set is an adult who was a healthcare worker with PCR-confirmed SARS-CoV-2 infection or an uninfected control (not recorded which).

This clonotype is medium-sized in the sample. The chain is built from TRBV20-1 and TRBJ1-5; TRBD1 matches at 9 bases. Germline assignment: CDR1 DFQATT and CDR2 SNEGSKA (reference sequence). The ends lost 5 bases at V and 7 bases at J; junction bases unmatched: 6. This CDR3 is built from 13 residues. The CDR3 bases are TGCAGTGCTGCACAGGGGGCGCGCCAGCCCCAGCATTTT. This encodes CSAAQGARQPQHF.

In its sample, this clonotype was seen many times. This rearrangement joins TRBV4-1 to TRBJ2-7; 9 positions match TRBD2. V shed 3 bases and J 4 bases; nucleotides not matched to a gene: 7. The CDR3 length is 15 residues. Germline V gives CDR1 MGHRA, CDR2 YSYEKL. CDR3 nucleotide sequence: TGCGCCAGCAGCCATAATAGCGGGGGAACTTACGAGCAGTACTTC. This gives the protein CASSHNSGGTYEQYF.

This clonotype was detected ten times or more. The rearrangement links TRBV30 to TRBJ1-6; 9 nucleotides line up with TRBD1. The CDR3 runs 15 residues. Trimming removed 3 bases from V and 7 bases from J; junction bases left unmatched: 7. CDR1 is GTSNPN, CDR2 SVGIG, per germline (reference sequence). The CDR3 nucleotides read TGTGCCTGGAGCACTCCCGGGACAGGGAATTCACCCCTCCACTTT. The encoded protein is CAWSTPGTGNSPLHF.

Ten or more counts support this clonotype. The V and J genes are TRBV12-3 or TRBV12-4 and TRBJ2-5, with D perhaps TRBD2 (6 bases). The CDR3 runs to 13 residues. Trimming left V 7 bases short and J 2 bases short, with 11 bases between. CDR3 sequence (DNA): TGTGCCAGCACCCCGGGGGTTCAAGAGACCCAGTACTTC. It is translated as CASTPGVQETQYF.

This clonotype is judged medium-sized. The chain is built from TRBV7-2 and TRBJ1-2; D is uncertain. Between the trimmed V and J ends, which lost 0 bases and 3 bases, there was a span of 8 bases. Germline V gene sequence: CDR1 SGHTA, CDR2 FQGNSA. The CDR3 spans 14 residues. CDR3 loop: CASSLARTDYGYTF. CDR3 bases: TGTGCCAGCAGCTTAGCGCGTACGGACTATGGCTACACCTTC.

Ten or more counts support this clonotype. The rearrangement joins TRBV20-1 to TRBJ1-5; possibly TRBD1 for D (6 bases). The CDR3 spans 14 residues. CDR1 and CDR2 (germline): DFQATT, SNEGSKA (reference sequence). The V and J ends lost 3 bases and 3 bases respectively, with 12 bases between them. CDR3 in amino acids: CSASRGQVNQPQHF. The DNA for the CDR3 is TGCAGTGCTAGCCGGGGACAAGTCAATCAGCCCCAGCATTTT.

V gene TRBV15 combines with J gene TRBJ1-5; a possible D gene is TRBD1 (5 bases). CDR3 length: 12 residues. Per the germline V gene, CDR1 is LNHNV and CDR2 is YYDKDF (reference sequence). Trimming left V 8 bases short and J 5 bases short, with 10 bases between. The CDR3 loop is CATGASDQPQHF. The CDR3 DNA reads TGTGCCACCGGGGCCTCCGATCAGCCCCAGCATTTT.

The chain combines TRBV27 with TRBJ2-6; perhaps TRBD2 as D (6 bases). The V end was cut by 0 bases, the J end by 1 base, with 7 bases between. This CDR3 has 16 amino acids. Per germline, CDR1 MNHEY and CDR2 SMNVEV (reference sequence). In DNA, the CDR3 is TGTGCCAGCAGTTTATCGGGGGGATCTGGGGCCAACGTCCTGACTTTC. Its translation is CASSLSGGSGANVLTF. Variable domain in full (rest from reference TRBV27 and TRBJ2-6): EAQVTQNPRYLITVTGKKLTVTCSQNMNHEYMSWYRQDPGLGLRQIYYSMNVEVTDKGDVPEGYKVSRKEKRNFPLILESPSPNQTSLYFCASSLSGGSGANVLTFGAGSRLTVL.

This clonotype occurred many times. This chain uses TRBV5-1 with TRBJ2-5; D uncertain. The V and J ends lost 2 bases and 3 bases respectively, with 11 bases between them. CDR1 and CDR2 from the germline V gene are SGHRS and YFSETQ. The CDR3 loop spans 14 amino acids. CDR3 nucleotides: TGCGCCAGCAGCTTCCGAACACCCGAAGAGACCCAGTACTTC. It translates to CASSFRTPEETQYF.

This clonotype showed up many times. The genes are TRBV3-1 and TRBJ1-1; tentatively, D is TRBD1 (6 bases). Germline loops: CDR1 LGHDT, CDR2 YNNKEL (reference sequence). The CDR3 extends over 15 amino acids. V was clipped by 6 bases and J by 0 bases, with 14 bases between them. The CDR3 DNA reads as TGTGCCAGCAGACAGGGTTGGGGGATGAACACTGAAGCTTTCTTT. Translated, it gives CASRQGWGMNTEAFF.

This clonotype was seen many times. The CDR3 DNA is TGTGCCAGCAGGAGACAGGGCCGCTTTAGTGAGCAGTTCTTC. Its protein product is CASRRQGRFSEQFF. This chain uses TRBV12-3 or TRBV12-4 with TRBJ2-1; 7 bases match TRBD1. After removal of 6 bases from V and 9 bases from J, the junction contained 11 bases not matched to a gene. The CDR3 is made up of 14 amino acids.

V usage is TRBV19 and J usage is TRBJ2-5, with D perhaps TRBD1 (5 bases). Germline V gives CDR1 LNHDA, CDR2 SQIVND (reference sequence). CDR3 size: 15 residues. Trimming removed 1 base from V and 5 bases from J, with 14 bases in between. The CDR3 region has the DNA TGTGCCAGTAGTATAGCAGGGTCCGGTCGGGAGACCCAGTACTTC. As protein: CASSIAGSGRETQYF.

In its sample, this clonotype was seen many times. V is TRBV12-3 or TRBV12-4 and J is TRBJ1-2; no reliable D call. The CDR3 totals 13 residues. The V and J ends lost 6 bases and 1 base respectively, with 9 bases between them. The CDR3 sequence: CASRATVNYGYTF. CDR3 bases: TGTGCCAGCAGAGCTACAGTTAACTATGGCTACACCTTC.

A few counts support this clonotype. The CDR3 spells CASSQGFGTGELFF. CDR3 DNA sequence: TGCGCCAGCAGCCAAGGTTTCGGCACCGGGGAGCTGTTTTTT. The chain recombines TRBV4-1 with TRBJ2-2; no firm D call. Per the germline V gene, CDR1 is MGHRA and CDR2 is YSYEKL. The CDR3 sequence is 14 residues long. Deletions cut 1 base from V and 4 bases from J, with 7 bases between.

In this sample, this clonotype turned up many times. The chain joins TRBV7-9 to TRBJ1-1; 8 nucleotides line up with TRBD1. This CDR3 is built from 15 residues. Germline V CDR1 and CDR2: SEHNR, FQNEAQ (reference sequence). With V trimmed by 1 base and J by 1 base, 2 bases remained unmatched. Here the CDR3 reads CASSLEGTGNTEAFF. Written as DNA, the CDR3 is TGTGCCAGCAGCTTAGAAGGGACAGGGAACACTGAAGCTTTCTTT.

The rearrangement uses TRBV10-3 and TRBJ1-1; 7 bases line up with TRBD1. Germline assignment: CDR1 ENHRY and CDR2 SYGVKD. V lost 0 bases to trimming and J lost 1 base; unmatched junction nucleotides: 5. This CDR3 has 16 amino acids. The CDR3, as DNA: TGTGCCATCAGTGAGTCGACAGGGATCGGGAACACTGAAGCTTTCTTT. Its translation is CAISESTGIGNTEAFF.

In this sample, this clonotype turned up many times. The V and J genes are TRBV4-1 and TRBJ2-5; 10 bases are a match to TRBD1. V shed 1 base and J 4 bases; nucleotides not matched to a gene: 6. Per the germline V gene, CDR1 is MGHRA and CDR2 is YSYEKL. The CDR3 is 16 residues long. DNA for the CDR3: TGCGCCAGCAGCCAAGGACAGGGGGCATTTGGAGAGACCCAGTACTTC. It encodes CASSQGQGAFGETQYF.